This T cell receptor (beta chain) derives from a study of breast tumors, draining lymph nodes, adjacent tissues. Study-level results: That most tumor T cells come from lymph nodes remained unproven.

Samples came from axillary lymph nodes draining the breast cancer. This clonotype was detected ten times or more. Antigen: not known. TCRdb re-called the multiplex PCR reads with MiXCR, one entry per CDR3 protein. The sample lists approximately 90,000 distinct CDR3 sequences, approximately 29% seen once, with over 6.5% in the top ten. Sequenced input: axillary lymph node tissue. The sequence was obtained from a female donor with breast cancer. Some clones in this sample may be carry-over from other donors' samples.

The CDR3 loop reads CASSDPGLAEQGDTQYF. The CDR3 DNA sequence: TGTGCCAGCAGTGACCCGGGACTAGCGGAGCAAGGGGATACGCAGTATTTT. V and J are TRBV2 and TRBJ2-3, with 11 bases aligning to TRBD2. V shed 3 bases and J 6 bases; nucleotides not matched to a gene: 11. The germline gives CDR1 SNHLY, CDR2 FYNNEI. The CDR3 extends over 17 amino acids.